Shown below are 9 T cell receptor beta chains from a single sample sequenced in a study of blood T cell repertoires in COVID-19. The repertoire was sequenced with immunoSEQ multiplex PCR; TCRdb's copy has only in-frame clones and lacks some. This table holds tens of thousands of clones, over 80% found once. The sample comprised peripheral blood. These receptor sequences come from a human donor in a cohort sampled during active COVID-19.

The genes are TRBV9 and TRBJ2-3; D is unresolved. This CDR3 is 14 amino acids long. The V end was cut by 4 bases, the J end by 6 bases, with 15 bases between. The germline CDR1 and CDR2 sequences are SGDLS and YYNGEE. DNA for the CDR3: TGTGCCAGCAGCTTAGGGCCTCCCCCCGATACGCAGTATTTT. Encoded protein: CASSLGPPPDTQYF.

Details on this clone: One end of the junction does not line up with germline, which may come from a read error. CDR3 DNA sequence: TGTGCCCGCAGACATAGCGGGAGATTAGGGAATGAGCAGTTCTTC. It translates to CARRHSGRLGNEQFF. The rearrangement uses TRBV3-1 (or the pseudogene TRBV3-2) and TRBJ2-1, with TRBD2 identical over 9 bases. Germline V gene sequence: CDR1 LGHDT, CDR2 YNNKEL (reference sequence). This CDR3 is built from 15 residues.

This clone was observed a single time. The chain is built from TRBV5-6 and TRBJ1-1, with TRBD1 identical over 8 bases. The CDR3 length is 14 residues. CDR1 is SGHDT, CDR2 YYEEEE, per germline. The trim removed 5 bases at V and 4 bases at J, leaving 7 bases unmatched. This chain's CDR3 is CASSTGGFGTEAFF. DNA of the CDR3: TGTGCCAGCAGTACAGGGGGATTTGGCACTGAAGCTTTCTTT. The full variable domain, completed using reference TRBV5-6 and TRBJ1-1, is DAGVTQSPTHLIKTRGQQVTLRCSPKSGHDTVSWYQQALGQGPQFIFQYYEEEERQRGNFPDRFSGHQFPNYSSELNVNALLLGDSALYLCASSTGGFGTEAFFGQGTRLTVV.

The gene calls are TRBV2 and TRBJ2-1; TRBD1 agrees at 9 bases. This CDR3 has 14 amino acids. Germline CDR1 is SNHLY and CDR2 is FYNNEI. Trimming took 6 bases from V and 1 from J; bases not matched to a gene: 1. The CDR3 sequence is CASRGQGSYNEQFF. Here the CDR3 DNA reads TGTGCCAGCAGAGGACAGGGGTCCTACAATGAGCAGTTCTTC.

This clone was counted once. The rearrangement joins TRBV6-5 to TRBJ2-7; 9 bases align to TRBD1. This CDR3 contains 14 residues. Germline CDR1 MNHEY, CDR2 SVGAGI. With V trimmed by 5 bases and J by 3 bases, 5 bases remained unmatched. The CDR3 nucleotides are TGTGCCAGCAGTCAGACGGGACAGGGCTACGAGCAGTACTTC. This codes for CASSQTGQGYEQYF.

The V and J genes are TRBV6-4 and TRBJ2-1, with TRBD2 matching over 10 bases. Germline values: CDR1 MRHNA, CDR2 SNTAGT. V gave up 3 bases and J gave up 3 bases; unmatched junction bases: 5. The CDR3 totals 16 residues. The CDR3 here is CASSEASGRGYNEQFF. CDR3 coding DNA: TGTGCCAGCAGTGAGGCTAGCGGGAGAGGCTACAATGAGCAGTTCTTC.

The chain joins TRBV3-1 (or the pseudogene TRBV3-2) to TRBJ2-3; the match to TRBD2 covers 11 bases. CDR1 LGHDT and CDR2 YNNKEL come from the germline V gene (reference sequence). The CDR3 has 16 amino acids. Trimming at V came to 4 bases and at J to 6 bases, leaving 9 bases not matched to a gene. CDR3 protein: CASSRHSGRARDTQYF. CDR3 DNA sequence: TGTGCCAGCAGCCGCCATAGCGGGAGGGCCCGGGATACGCAGTATTTT.

The chain links TRBV5-4 to TRBJ2-3, with 9 bases identical to TRBD1. From germline, CDR1 is SGHNT and CDR2 YYREEE (reference sequence). The CDR3 loop spans 15 amino acids. V dropped 0 bases and J dropped 3; count of bases not matched to a gene: 2. The CDR3 DNA is TGTGCCAGCAGCTTGGTGGGGACAGGGACAGATACGCAGTATTTT. Translated, it gives CASSLVGTGTDTQYF.

V usage is TRBV15 and J usage is TRBJ2-3; 7 bases align to TRBD1. Germline CDR1 LNHNV, CDR2 YYDKDF (reference sequence). The CDR3 totals 16 residues. V was pared by 3 bases and J by 2 bases, with 8 bases of the junction left unmatched. The CDR3 DNA follows: TGTGCCACCAGCAGGGCACGGGACAGACCCACAGATACGCAGTATTTT. Translated, it gives CATSRARDRPTDTQYF. Based on the CDR3 plus reference TRBV15 and TRBJ2-3, the full variable domain is DAMVIQNPRYQVTQFGKPVTLSCSQTLNHNVMYWYQQKSSQAPKLLFHYYDKDFNNEADTPDNFQSRRPNTSFCFLDIRSPGLGDTAMYLCATSRARDRPTDTQYFGPGTRLTVL.